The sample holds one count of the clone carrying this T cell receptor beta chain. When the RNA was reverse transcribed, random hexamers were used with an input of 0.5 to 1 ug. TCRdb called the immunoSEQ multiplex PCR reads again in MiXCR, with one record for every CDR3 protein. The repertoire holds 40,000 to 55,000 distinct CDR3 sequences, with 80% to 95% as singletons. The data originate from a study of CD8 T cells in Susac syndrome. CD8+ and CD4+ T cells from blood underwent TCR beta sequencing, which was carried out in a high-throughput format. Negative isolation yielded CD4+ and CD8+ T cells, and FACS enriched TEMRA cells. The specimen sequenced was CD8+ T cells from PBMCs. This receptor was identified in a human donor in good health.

The CDR3 nucleotides are TGTGCCAGCAGTGATAACGCCGGGTCATCATACGAGCAGTACTTC. Translation gives CASSDNAGSSYEQYF. The rearrangement uses TRBV2 and TRBJ2-7; D not certain. Germline V gene lookup returns CDR1 SNHLY and CDR2 FYNNEI. The ends were cut back, 3 bases at V and 4 bases at J, with 16 bases in the middle. The CDR3 sequence is 15 residues long.